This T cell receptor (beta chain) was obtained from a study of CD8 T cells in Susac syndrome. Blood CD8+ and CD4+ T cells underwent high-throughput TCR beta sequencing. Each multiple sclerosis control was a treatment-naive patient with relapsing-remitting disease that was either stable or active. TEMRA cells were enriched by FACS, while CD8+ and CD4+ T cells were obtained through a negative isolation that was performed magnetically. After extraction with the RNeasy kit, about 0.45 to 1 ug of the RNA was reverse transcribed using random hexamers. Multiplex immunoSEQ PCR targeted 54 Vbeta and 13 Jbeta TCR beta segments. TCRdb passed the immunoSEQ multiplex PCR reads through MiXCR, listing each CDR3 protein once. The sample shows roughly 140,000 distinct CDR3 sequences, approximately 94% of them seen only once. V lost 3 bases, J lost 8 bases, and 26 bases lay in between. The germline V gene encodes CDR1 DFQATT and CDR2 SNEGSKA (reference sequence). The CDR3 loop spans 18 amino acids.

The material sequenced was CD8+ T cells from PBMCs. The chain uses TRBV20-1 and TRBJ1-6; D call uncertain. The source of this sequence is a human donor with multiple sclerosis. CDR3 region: CSASVGQVILPEDSPLHF. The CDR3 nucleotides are TGCAGTGCTAGTGTAGGGCAGGTCATCCTTCCAGAGGATTCACCCCTCCACTTT.